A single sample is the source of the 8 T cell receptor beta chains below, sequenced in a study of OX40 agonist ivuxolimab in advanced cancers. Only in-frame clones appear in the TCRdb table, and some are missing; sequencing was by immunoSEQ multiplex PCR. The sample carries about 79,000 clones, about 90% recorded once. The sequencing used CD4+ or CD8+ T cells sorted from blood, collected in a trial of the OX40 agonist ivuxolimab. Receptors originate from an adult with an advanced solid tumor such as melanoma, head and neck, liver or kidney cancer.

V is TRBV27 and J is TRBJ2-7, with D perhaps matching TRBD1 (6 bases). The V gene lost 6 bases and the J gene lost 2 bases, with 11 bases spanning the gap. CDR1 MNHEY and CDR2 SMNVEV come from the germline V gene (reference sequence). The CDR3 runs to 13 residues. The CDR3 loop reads CASRDRVTYEQYF. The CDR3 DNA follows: TGTGCCAGCAGGGACAGAGTAACCTACGAGCAGTACTTC.

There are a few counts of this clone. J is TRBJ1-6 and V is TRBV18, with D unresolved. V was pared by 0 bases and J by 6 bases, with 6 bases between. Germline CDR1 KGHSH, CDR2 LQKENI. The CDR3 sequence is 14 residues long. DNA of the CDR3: TGTGCCAGCTCACCACCGGGAGTTAATTCACCCCTCCACTTT. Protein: CASSPPGVNSPLHF.

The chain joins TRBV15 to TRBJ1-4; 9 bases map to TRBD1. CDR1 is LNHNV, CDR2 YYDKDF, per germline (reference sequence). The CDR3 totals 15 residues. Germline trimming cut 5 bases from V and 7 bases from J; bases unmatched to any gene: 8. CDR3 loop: CATSGGRTGVEKLFF. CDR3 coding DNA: TGTGCCACCAGCGGGGGTCGGACAGGGGTTGAAAAACTGTTTTTT.

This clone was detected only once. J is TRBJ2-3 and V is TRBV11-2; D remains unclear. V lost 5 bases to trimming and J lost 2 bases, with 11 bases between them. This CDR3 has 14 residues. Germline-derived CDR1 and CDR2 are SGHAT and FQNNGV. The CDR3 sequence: CASSTRLHTDTQYF. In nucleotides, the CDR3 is TGTGCCAGCAGCACCAGGTTGCACACAGATACGCAGTATTTT. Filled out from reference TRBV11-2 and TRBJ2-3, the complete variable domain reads EAGVAQSPRYKIIEKRQSVAFWCNPISGHATLYWYQQILGQGPKLLIQFQNNGVVDDSQLPKDRFSAERLKGVDSTLKIQPAKLEDSAVYLCASSTRLHTDTQYFGPGTRLTVL.

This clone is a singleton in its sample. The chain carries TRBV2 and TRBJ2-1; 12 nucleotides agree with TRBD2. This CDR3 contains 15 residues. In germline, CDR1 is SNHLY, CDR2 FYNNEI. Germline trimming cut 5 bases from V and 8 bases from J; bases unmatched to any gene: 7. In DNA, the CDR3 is TGTGCCAGCAGTAAATGGACTAGCGGGGCCCATGAGCAGTTCTTC. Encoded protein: CASSKWTSGAHEQFF.

CDR3 nucleotide sequence: TGTGCCAGCAGCCCTGGGGGCGGGGCGCAGACCCAGTACTTC. Its translation: CASSPGGGAQTQYF. The chain is built from TRBV11-2 and TRBJ2-5, with D possibly called TRBD1 or TRBD2 (6 bases each). CDR3 size: 14 residues. Trimming removed 5 bases at V and 6 bases at J, with 16 bases between. The germline gives CDR1 SGHAT, CDR2 FQNNGV.

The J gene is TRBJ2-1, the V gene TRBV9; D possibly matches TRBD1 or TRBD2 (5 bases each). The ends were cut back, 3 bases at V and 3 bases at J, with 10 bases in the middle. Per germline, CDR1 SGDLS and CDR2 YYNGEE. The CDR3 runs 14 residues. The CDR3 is CASSGDPGYNEQFF. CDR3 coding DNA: TGTGCCAGCAGCGGGGACCCAGGCTACAATGAGCAGTTCTTC.

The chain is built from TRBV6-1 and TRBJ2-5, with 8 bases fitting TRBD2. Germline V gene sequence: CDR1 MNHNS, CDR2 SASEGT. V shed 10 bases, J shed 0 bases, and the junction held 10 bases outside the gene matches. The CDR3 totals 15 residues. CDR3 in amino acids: CATWTERGNQETQYF. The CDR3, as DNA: TGTGCCACCTGGACTGAGCGGGGGAACCAAGAGACCCAGTACTTC.